What follows is one TCR beta chain and its context. Its cognate antigen is unknown. Primers: 60 Vbeta forward and 13 Jbeta reverse. The table came from immunoSEQ multiplex PCR; TCRdb's copy has only in-frame clones and leaves some out. The repertoire consists of under 150,000 clones, with about three quarters occurring once and the leading ten covering approximately 1.7%. This sample was included in a study of cytomegalovirus exposure and HLA in healthy donors. Study findings and constraints: As confirmed in vitro, a few CMV-associated chains were specific for CMV antigens. Productive status was seen about 87% or about 30% of the time for most TCR beta V segments in an earlier analysis. In a later analysis, at a false discovery rate of 0.05, roughly 18,000 TCR beta sequences were associated with HLA alleles.

CDR1 and CDR2 (germline): KGHSH, LQKENI. CDR3 length equals 17 residues. Trimming stripped 3 bases from V and 1 base from J, with 16 bases between. The sequence was collected from a woman aged 40 to 50 in good health and CMV-seronegative. The V and J genes are TRBV18 and TRBJ1-5, with D perhaps TRBD1 (6 bases). Sequencing was done on a sample of PBMCs. CDR3: CASSPGGGGASNQPQHF. The CDR3 DNA is TGTGCCAGCTCACCCGGGGGCGGGGGCGCCAGCAATCAGCCCCAGCATTTT. The full variable domain, in which reference TRBV18 and TRBJ1-5 provide the parts outside the CDR3, is NAGVMQNPRHLVRRRGQEARLRCSPMKGHSHVYWYRQLPEEGLKFMVYLQKENIIDESGMPKERFSAEFPKEGPSILRIQQVVRGDSAAYFCASSPGGGGASNQPQHFGDGTRLSIL.